Listed here are 31 T cell receptor beta chains from one sample, sequenced in a study of blood T cell repertoires in COVID-19. Profiled with immunoSEQ multiplex PCR; TCRdb holds only in-frame clones, not every one. This sample has about 270,000 clones, with roughly four fifths found just once. Sequenced material: peripheral blood. The receptors derive from a woman aged 45-59 years who had recovered from COVID-19.

This clone was counted between two and nine times. The rearrangement uses TRBV30 and TRBJ1-1, with 8 bases lining up with TRBD1. J was trimmed by 10 bases and V by 5 bases; bases with no gene match: 3. The length of the CDR3 is 10 residues. Germline V CDR1 and CDR2: GTSNPN, SVGIG (reference sequence). The CDR3: CAWGQGGAFF. CDR3 nucleotide sequence: TGTGCCTGGGGACAGGGAGGAGCTTTCTTT.

This clone was observed a few times. Here the CDR3 reads CATSTGTPGTGNIQYF. In DNA form, the CDR3 reads TGTGCCACCAGCACGGGGACACCGGGTACGGGGAACATTCAGTACTTC. The gene calls are TRBV15 and TRBJ2-4; tentative D call: TRBD1 (6 bases). Trimming pared 4 bases from V and 7 bases from J, leaving 20 bases between. From germline, CDR1 is LNHNV and CDR2 YYDKDF (reference sequence). The CDR3 is 16 residues long.

This clone was recorded only once. The chain uses TRBV19 and TRBJ2-3; 7 bases match TRBD2. This CDR3 has 13 residues. Germline V gene data show CDR1 as LNHDA and CDR2 as SQIVND (reference sequence). Germline trimming cut 4 bases from V and 6 bases from J; bases unmatched to any gene: 4. The CDR3 DNA is TGTGCCAGTAGTAATCGGGGAGGGGATACGCAGTATTTT. This translates into CASSNRGGDTQYF. Full variable domain (remainder filled in from reference TRBV19 and TRBJ2-3): DGGITQSPKYLFRKEGQNVTLSCEQNLNHDAMYWYRQDPGQGLRLIYYSQIVNDFQKGDIAEGYSVSREKKESFPLTVTSAQKNPTAFYLCASSNRGGDTQYFGPGTRLTVL.

V usage is TRBV9 and J usage is TRBJ1-5; D gene unclear. The V and J ends lost 0 bases and 5 bases respectively, with 12 bases between them. CDR1 SGDLS and CDR2 YYNGEE come from the germline V gene. The CDR3 runs 15 residues. The CDR3 is CASSVGGGSDQPQHF. In DNA form, the CDR3 reads TGTGCCAGCAGCGTAGGTGGAGGGTCAGATCAGCCCCAGCATTTT. The full variable domain, completed using reference TRBV9 and TRBJ1-5, is DSGVTQTPKHLITATGQRVTLRCSPRSGDLSVYWYQQSLDQGLQFLIQYYNGEERAKGNILERFSAQQFPDLHSELNLSSLELGDSALYFCASSVGGGSDQPQHFGDGTRLSIL.

This clone came up once. In DNA form, the CDR3 reads TGTGCCAGCATCCTACAGGGGAGCAATCAGCCCCAGCATTTT. Amino acid sequence: CASILQGSNQPQHF. The chain employs TRBV28 and TRBJ1-5; TRBD1 matches at 7 bases. This CDR3 contains 14 residues. J gave up 1 base and V 7 bases, and 4 bases lay outside the gene matches. Germline V gene sequence: CDR1 MDHEN, CDR2 SYDVKM. Together with reference TRBV28 and TRBJ1-5, the CDR3 gives the full variable domain: DVKVTQSSRYLVKRTGEKVFLECVQDMDHENMFWYRQDPGLGLRLIYFSYDVKMKEKGDIPEGYSVSREKKERFSLILESASTNQTSMYLCASILQGSNQPQHFGDGTRLSIL.

J is TRBJ1-2 and V is TRBV4-3; D is ambiguous. CDR1 and CDR2 (germline): LGHNA, YSLEER. The CDR3 is 13 amino acids. Trimming took 2 bases from V and 8 from J, leaving 12 bases between them. The CDR3 loop is CASSQTTFGGYTF. Written as DNA, the CDR3 is TGCGCCAGCAGCCAAACCACCTTCGGGGGCTACACCTTC.

This clone has a single count. The chain joins TRBV7-8 to TRBJ1-5, with D hard to call. The CDR3 length is 16 residues. V dropped 8 bases and J dropped 2 bases, with 19 bases sitting between them. Germline V gene data show CDR1 as SGHVS and CDR2 as FQNEAQ. The CDR3 spells CASARDVALRNQPQHF. CDR3 sequence (DNA): TGTGCCAGCGCTCGAGATGTAGCCTTACGCAATCAGCCCCAGCATTTT.

The V call is TRBV5-4, the J call TRBJ2-1, with TRBD2 identical over 8 bases. The V segment lost 4 bases and the J segment 7 bases; nucleotides outside the gene matches: 13. Germline lookup yields CDR1 SGHNT and CDR2 YYREEE (reference sequence). The CDR3 length is 16 residues. In nucleotides, the CDR3 is TGTGCCAGCAGCCCCCGGGACGGGAGGGCTTTTAATGAGCAGTTCTTC. It yields the protein CASSPRDGRAFNEQFF. Drawing the rest from reference TRBV5-4 and TRBJ2-1, the complete variable domain is ETGVTQSPTHLIKTRGQQVTLRCSSQSGHNTVSWYQQALGQGPQFIFQYYREEENGRGNFPPRFSGLQFPNYSSELNVNALELDDSALYLCASSPRDGRAFNEQFFGPGTRLTVL.

This sequence joins TRBV11-1 and TRBJ1-1, with a weak D call TRBD1 (6 bases). Germline V gene sequence: CDR1 SGHAT, CDR2 FQDESV (reference sequence). The length of the CDR3 is 15 residues. V lost 8 bases, J lost 4 bases, and 20 bases lay in between. CDR3 DNA sequence: TGTGCCAGCTTTCATACAGGGCCGTCGAGCACTGAAGCTTTCTTT. Translating gives CASFHTGPSSTEAFF. The entire variable domain, with the rest obtained from reference TRBV11-1 and TRBJ1-1, is as follows: EAEVAQSPRYKITEKSQAVAFWCDPISGHATLYWYRQILGQGPELLVQFQDESVVDDSQLPKDRFSAERLKGVDSTLKIQPAELGDSAMYLCASFHTGPSSTEAFFGQGTRLTVV.

This clone was recorded only once. The V gene is TRBV10-3, the J gene TRBJ1-5; D is unresolved. Germline values: CDR1 ENHRY, CDR2 SYGVKD. The CDR3 has 15 residues. Trimming pared 10 bases from V and 2 bases from J, leaving 18 bases between. The CDR3 loop reads CASALDPGGNQPQHF. The DNA for the CDR3 is TGTGCCAGCGCCCTGGATCCGGGAGGCAATCAGCCCCAGCATTTT.

CDR3 coding DNA: TGTGCCAGCAGTGAAGAGGTAGCGGGGGACAATGAGCAGTTCTTC. This gives the protein CASSEEVAGDNEQFF. This chain uses TRBV6-1 with TRBJ2-1; 9 nucleotides agree with TRBD2. Germline V gene data show CDR1 as MNHNS and CDR2 as SASEGT. Trimming at V came to 1 base and at J to 5 bases, leaving 3 bases not matched to a gene. The CDR3 spans 15 residues.

V gene TRBV27 combines with J gene TRBJ2-7, with D possibly being TRBD2 (6 bases). The CDR3 is 14 residues long. The V end lost 4 bases, the J end lost 1 base, and 11 bases lay between the germline ends. Germline-derived CDR1 and CDR2 are MNHEY and SMNVEV (reference sequence). The CDR3 is CASSWDLTSYEQYF. CDR3 bases: TGTGCCAGCAGTTGGGACTTGACATCCTACGAGCAGTACTTC.

V is TRBV5-5 and J is TRBJ1-1; D remains ambiguous. V lost 2 bases and J 1 base, leaving 12 bases between the germline ends. This CDR3 comprises 15 residues. Germline V gene lookup returns CDR1 SGHKS and CDR2 YYEKEE (reference sequence). Here the CDR3 DNA reads TGTGCCAGCAGCTTCTCAGACTCCGAGAACACTGAAGCTTTCTTT. It encodes CASSFSDSENTEAFF.

The chain carries TRBV11-2 and TRBJ2-1, with D maybe TRBD1 (6 bases). V was trimmed by 4 bases and J by 4 bases, leaving 20 bases between them. Germline V lookup: CDR1 SGHAT, CDR2 FQNNGV. There are 17 residues in the CDR3. CDR3 residues: CASSWGQENQTYNEQFF. For the CDR3, the DNA is TGTGCCAGCAGCTGGGGGCAGGAGAACCAAACTTACAATGAGCAGTTCTTC.

J is TRBJ1-5 and V is TRBV10-3; TRBD1 matches at 9 bases. This CDR3 has 13 residues. CDR1 and CDR2 (germline): ENHRY, SYGVKD. The V segment lost 8 bases and the J segment 6 bases; nucleotides outside the gene matches: 5. Here the CDR3 reads CAIRGQGVQPQHF. CDR3 in DNA: TGTGCCATCCGGGGACAGGGAGTTCAGCCCCAGCATTTT.

V and J are TRBV30 and TRBJ1-2; unclear D gene. V was clipped by 4 bases and J by 0 bases, with 6 bases between them. Looked up from germline, CDR1 is GTSNPN and CDR2 is SVGIG (reference sequence). CDR3 length: 12 amino acids. The CDR3 nucleotides read TGTGCCTGGACTACTTCTAACTATGGCTACACCTTC. Protein: CAWTTSNYGYTF.

The V call is TRBV27, the J call TRBJ1-5; TRBD1 might be the D (5 bases). Germline CDR1 MNHEY, CDR2 SMNVEV (reference sequence). The CDR3 length is 15 residues. Trimming shortened V by 2 bases and J by 3 bases, and 11 bases separated the two germline ends. The CDR3 coding sequence is TGTGCCAGCAGTTTACGGGGGTCCCTCAATCAGCCCCAGCATTTT. Amino acids: CASSLRGSLNQPQHF.

The DNA of the CDR3 is TGTGCCAGCAGCTTAGTCCTTAGGACAAGGAGCTCCTACGAGCAGTACTTC. It translates to CASSLVLRTRSSYEQYF. V gene TRBV7-9 combines with J gene TRBJ2-7; possible D gene TRBD1, 5 bases. Germline V CDR1 and CDR2: SEHNR, FQNEAQ (reference sequence). This CDR3 has 17 amino acids. V was cut by 1 base and J by 0 bases, with 16 bases left in between.

This clone was observed a handful of times. The rearrangement uses TRBV7-8 and TRBJ1-1; 7 bases align to TRBD1. Germline CDR1 reads SGHVS; CDR2 reads FQNEAQ. V lost 3 bases to trimming and J lost 5 bases; unmatched junction nucleotides: 6. CDR3 length: 14 residues. The DNA of the CDR3 is TGTGCCAGCAGCTTGACAGGGACAGTGACTGAAGCTTTCTTT. Translating it yields CASSLTGTVTEAFF.

In its sample, this clone was seen once. This chain joins TRBV6-5 and TRBJ1-4; a weak D match, TRBD1 (6 bases). The CDR3 is 16 residues long. Germline loops: CDR1 MNHEY, CDR2 SVGAGI. V lost 3 bases and J lost 0, with 11 bases in between. The CDR3 sequence: CASSYGQPATNEKLFF. The DNA for the CDR3 is TGTGCCAGCAGTTATGGACAGCCCGCAACTAATGAAAAACTGTTTTTT.

This clone was found a few times. The rearrangement links TRBV7-9 to TRBJ1-5; TRBD1 agrees at 8 bases. Germline V gene lookup returns CDR1 SEHNR and CDR2 FQNEAQ (reference sequence). The ends lost 2 bases at V and 2 bases at J; junction bases unmatched: 5. The CDR3 is made up of 16 amino acids. CDR3 residues: CASSLQGAVGNQPQHF. DNA of the CDR3: TGTGCCAGCAGCTTACAGGGGGCTGTGGGCAATCAGCCCCAGCATTTT.

This chain uses TRBV7-6 with TRBJ2-3, with 11 positions matching TRBD2. The CDR3 extends over 18 amino acids. Trimming at V came to 10 bases and at J to 0 bases, leaving 15 bases not matched to a gene. Germline assignment: CDR1 SGHVS and CDR2 FNYEAQ. The CDR3 is CATFSPTSGVFSTDTQYF. In DNA form, the CDR3 reads TGTGCCACATTCTCCCCGACTAGCGGGGTCTTTAGCACAGATACGCAGTATTTT.

The chain links TRBV5-1 to TRBJ1-4; 12 bases are shared with TRBD1. This CDR3 is built from 15 residues. Germline V CDR1 and CDR2: SGHRS, YFSETQ. With V trimmed by 5 bases and J by 8 bases, 7 bases remained unmatched. CDR3 nucleotides: TGCGCCAGCAGTAAACAGGGACAGGGGGCGGAAAAACTGTTTTTT. Amino acid sequence: CASSKQGQGAEKLFF.

This chain uses TRBV29-1 with TRBJ2-3, with 12 bases that match TRBD2. Germline V gene sequence: CDR1 SQVTM, CDR2 ANQGSEA. The CDR3 contains 12 residues. The junction had 1 base not matched to a gene; V was cut back by 6 bases and J by 6 bases. CDR3 loop: CSVGTSGDTQYF. In DNA form, the CDR3 reads TGCAGCGTGGGGACTAGCGGGGATACGCAGTATTTT.

The chain recombines TRBV4-2 with TRBJ2-7; D remains ambiguous. V lost 0 bases and J lost 0, with 9 bases in between. The CDR3 extends over 15 amino acids. The germline V gene encodes CDR1 LGHNA and CDR2 YNFKEQ. In nucleotides, the CDR3 is TGTGCCAGCAGCCAAGATCCCAGGCACTCCTACGAGCAGTACTTC. Translated: CASSQDPRHSYEQYF.

J is TRBJ1-1 and V is TRBV19, with 8 bases aligning to TRBD1. Unmatched junction bases numbered 3, after V lost 3 bases and J lost 0 bases. The CDR3 has 15 amino acids. Germline CDR1 is LNHDA and CDR2 is SQIVND (reference sequence). The chain's CDR3 is CASSIAGGLNTEAFF. The CDR3 region has the DNA TGTGCCAGTAGTATCGCAGGGGGCCTGAACACTGAAGCTTTCTTT. The full variable domain, completed using reference TRBV19 and TRBJ1-1, is DGGITQSPKYLFRKEGQNVTLSCEQNLNHDAMYWYRQDPGQGLRLIYYSQIVNDFQKGDIAEGYSVSREKKESFPLTVTSAQKNPTAFYLCASSIAGGLNTEAFFGQGTRLTVV.

The chain combines TRBV11-2 with TRBJ2-1; 9 bases line up with TRBD2. There are 18 residues in the CDR3. The V gene's germline CDR1 is SGHAT and CDR2 FQNNGV. V dropped 4 bases and J dropped 0; count of bases not matched to a gene: 10. DNA of the CDR3: TGTGCCAGCAGCTCCACTGGGACTAGCAGAAGCTCCTACAATGAGCAGTTCTTC. Its protein product is CASSSTGTSRSSYNEQFF. Together with reference TRBV11-2 and TRBJ2-1, the CDR3 gives the full variable domain: EAGVAQSPRYKIIEKRQSVAFWCNPISGHATLYWYQQILGQGPKLLIQFQNNGVVDDSQLPKDRFSAERLKGVDSTLKIQPAKLEDSAVYLCASSSTGTSRSSYNEQFFGPGTRLTVL.

The chain carries TRBV28 and TRBJ2-5; D is possibly TRBD1 (6 bases). The V end was cut by 6 bases, the J end by 7 bases, with 15 bases between. The CDR3 totals 13 residues. CDR1 and CDR2 (germline): MDHEN, SYDVKM. The CDR3 here is CASRGQPQSTQYF. Written as DNA, the CDR3 is TGTGCCAGCAGGGGACAACCGCAGTCGACCCAGTACTTC.

This clone was found a few times. The chain uses TRBV9 and TRBJ2-2; 10 bases align to TRBD2. Germline V gene lookup returns CDR1 SGDLS and CDR2 YYNGEE. The CDR3 is 18 amino acids. Trimming at V came to 2 bases and at J to 1 base, leaving 8 bases not matched to a gene. In DNA, the CDR3 is TGTGCCAGCAGCGTGGGGCTAGCGGGAGTGGGGAACACCGGGGAGCTGTTTTTT. This codes for CASSVGLAGVGNTGELFF. Based on the CDR3 plus reference TRBV9 and TRBJ2-2, the full variable domain is DSGVTQTPKHLITATGQRVTLRCSPRSGDLSVYWYQQSLDQGLQFLIQYYNGEERAKGNILERFSAQQFPDLHSELNLSSLELGDSALYFCASSVGLAGVGNTGELFFGEGSRLTVL.

This chain joins TRBV19 and TRBJ2-7; 9 nucleotides line up with TRBD1. Germline V gene data show CDR1 as LNHDA and CDR2 as SQIVND (reference sequence). The trim removed 5 bases at V and 6 bases at J, leaving 11 bases unmatched. The CDR3 contains 15 residues. The CDR3 DNA reads TGTGCCAGTAGTGCCCCCGGACAGGGGACCGGCGAGCAGTACTTC. Its protein product is CASSAPGQGTGEQYF.

This chain connects TRBV28 to TRBJ2-7; tentatively, D is TRBD1 (6 bases). The germline V and J ends were trimmed by 6 bases and 4 bases, with 13 bases remaining between them. The CDR3 totals 13 residues. Germline CDR1 MDHEN, CDR2 SYDVKM. In DNA, the CDR3 is TGTGCCAGCAGCACCGGACAGAATTACGAGCAGTACTTC. Protein product: CASSTGQNYEQYF.